This T cell receptor beta chain was sequenced in a study of molecular identifiers for immune sequencing clone quantification. From germline, CDR1 is SGHDN and CDR2 FVKESK. The CDR3 has 13 residues. V lost 0 bases, J lost 4 bases, and 5 bases lay in between. Study results and caveats: Identical TCR molecules can share a barcode, and this sharing could underestimate highly expanded clone sizes.

This clonotype has a count of ten or more. Its specificity is not known. TCRdb passed the PCR reads through MiXCR, listing each CDR3 protein once. This sample has under 85,000 distinct CDR3 sequences, with around a sixth found just once. The sequenced material came from naive CD8+ T cells from blood, with Jurkat cell RNA spiked in. Noted subset: FACS-sorted CD8+CD4-CCR7+CD45RA+ naive T cells. The chain joins TRBV14 to TRBJ2-3; D unclear. This clonotype was obtained from a human donor in good health. Some libraries in this study had Jurkat cell RNA spiked in. CDR3 in amino acids: CASSQEVADTQYF. The CDR3 DNA sequence: TGTGCCAGCAGCCAAGAAGTGGCAGATACGCAGTATTTT.